The clone carrying this TCR beta chain was seen a few times. Its target is not known. Trimming took 7 bases from V and 8 from J; bases not matched to a gene: 7. Looked up from germline, CDR1 is SQVTM and CDR2 is ANQGSEA. CDR3 length: 13 residues. Within the library, unique molecular identifiers were attached to each individual cDNA molecule. Original processing notes: Sample TCR totals centred on a median of approximately 100,000, ranging about 20,000 to 700,000. Each CDR3 protein is one row after TCRdb ran MiXCR on the RACE reads. The V and J calls shown here were made by TCRdb, not taken from the authors' results. The sample lists 300,000 to 450,000 distinct CDR3 sequences; 4% to 6% were seen once. This record comes from a study of human T cells and chemical hapten exposure. About the research overall: The sensitizing agent was 2% DPC, placed on 2 cm by 2 cm of upper inner arm skin.

Time point described: pre-sensitization, week 0. Documented treatment: therapeutic diphenylcyclopropenone sensitization with weekly scalp DPC. The study's findings and limits: It was expanded TCRs that formed significantly more large CDR3 similarity clusters than controls did.

The sample in question was whole blood, obtained in connection with sensitization to the hapten diphenylcyclopropenone (DPC). This chain connects TRBV29-1 to TRBJ2-1; 11 bases are a match to TRBD2. The source is a woman aged 45 to 65 with alopecia areata. Some clones in this sample may be carry-over from other donors' samples. The CDR3 loop is CSAPLAGDDEQFF. The DNA for the CDR3 is TGCAGCGCCCCACTAGCGGGAGACGATGAGCAGTTCTTC.